One and the same sample provided the 7 T cell receptor beta chains below, sequenced in a study of blood T cell repertoires in COVID-19. The table came from immunoSEQ multiplex PCR; TCRdb's copy has only in-frame clones and leaves some out. The sample lists 270,000 or so clones; roughly 86% were seen once. The sequenced material came from PBMCs or T cells enriched from blood (not recorded which). These receptors came from a woman younger than 35 who had recovered from COVID-19.

The V gene is TRBV2, the J gene TRBJ2-6; 9 positions agree with TRBD1. The junction had 5 bases not matched to a gene; V was cut back by 6 bases and J by 2 bases. Germline CDR1 is SNHLY and CDR2 is FYNNEI. The CDR3 contains 16 residues. The DNA of the CDR3 is TGTGCCAGCAGGACCACAGGGGGCACTGGGGCCAACGTCCTGACTTTC. It specifies CASRTTGGTGANVLTF.

A single count supports this clone. The genes are TRBV7-8 and TRBJ2-1; the D is unclear. Per the germline V gene, CDR1 is SGHVS and CDR2 is FQNEAQ. CDR3 length: 15 amino acids. V lost 4 bases and J 4 bases, leaving 14 bases between the germline ends. The CDR3 region has the DNA TGTGCCAGCAGCTCCCGCGGCCACCTGTACAATGAGCAGTTCTTC. Translated, it gives CASSSRGHLYNEQFF.

The V and J genes are TRBV28 and TRBJ1-2; TRBD1 matches 8 bases. V shed 2 bases, J shed 4 bases, and the junction held 6 bases outside the gene matches. The CDR3 runs 15 residues. Germline-derived CDR1 and CDR2 are MDHEN and SYDVKM. DNA for the CDR3: TGTGCCAGCAGTTTAAGGGGGACAGGTTTCTATGGCTACACCTTC. Amino acid sequence: CASSLRGTGFYGYTF.

The chain combines TRBV7-9 with TRBJ1-2; TRBD1 matches at 9 bases. With 5 bases clipped from V and 4 bases from J, the junction kept 14 bases outside the gene matches. The CDR3 contains 17 residues. Germline lookup yields CDR1 SEHNR and CDR2 FQNEAQ (reference sequence). In DNA, the CDR3 is TGTGCCAGCAGCCCTATACTGGGACAGGGAGACGCCTATGGCTACACCTTC. Residues: CASSPILGQGDAYGYTF.

The J gene is TRBJ1-1, the V gene TRBV3-1 (or the pseudogene TRBV3-2); no clear D gene. Deletions cut 3 bases from V and 4 bases from J, with 12 bases between. Germline V lookup: CDR1 LGHDT, CDR2 YNNKEL (reference sequence). This CDR3 has 14 residues. CDR3 residues: CASSHARGGTEAFF. DNA of the CDR3: TGTGCCAGCAGCCATGCCCGAGGAGGCACTGAAGCTTTCTTT.

The chain uses TRBV27 and TRBJ2-7; the match to TRBD2 covers 12 bases. Per germline, CDR1 MNHEY and CDR2 SMNVEV (reference sequence). The CDR3 contains 16 residues. With 0 bases clipped from V and 0 bases from J, the junction kept 0 bases outside the gene matches. For the CDR3, the DNA is TGTGCCAGCAGTTTATCGGGACTAGCGGGCTCCTACGAGCAGTACTTC. Residues: CASSLSGLAGSYEQYF.

The rearrangement joins TRBV5-4 to TRBJ2-5, with 7 nucleotides matching TRBD1. Germline V CDR1 and CDR2: SGHNT, YYREEE (reference sequence). CDR3 length equals 16 residues. V lost 3 bases to trimming and J lost 1 base; unmatched junction nucleotides: 9. The CDR3 nucleotides are TGTGCCAGCAGCTCGGGACAGTTGAGACCCCAAGAGACCCAGTACTTC. Translating it yields CASSSGQLRPQETQYF.